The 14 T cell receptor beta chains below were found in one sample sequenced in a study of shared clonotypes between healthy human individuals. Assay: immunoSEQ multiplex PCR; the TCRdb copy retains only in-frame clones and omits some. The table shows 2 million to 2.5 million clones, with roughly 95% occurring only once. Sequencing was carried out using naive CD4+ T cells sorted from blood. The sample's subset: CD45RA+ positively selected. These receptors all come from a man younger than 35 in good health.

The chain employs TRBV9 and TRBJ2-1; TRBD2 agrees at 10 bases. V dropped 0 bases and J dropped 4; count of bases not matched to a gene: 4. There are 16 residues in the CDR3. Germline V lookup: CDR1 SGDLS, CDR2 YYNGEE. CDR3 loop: CASSVETSGKYNEQFF. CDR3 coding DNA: TGTGCCAGCAGCGTAGAAACTAGCGGGAAATACAATGAGCAGTTCTTC.

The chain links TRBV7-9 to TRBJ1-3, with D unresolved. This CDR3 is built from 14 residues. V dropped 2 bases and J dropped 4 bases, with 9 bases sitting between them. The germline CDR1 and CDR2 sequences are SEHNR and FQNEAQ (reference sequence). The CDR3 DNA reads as TGTGCCAGCAGCTTAACTGAGGAGGGAAACACCATATATTTT. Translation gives CASSLTEEGNTIYF.

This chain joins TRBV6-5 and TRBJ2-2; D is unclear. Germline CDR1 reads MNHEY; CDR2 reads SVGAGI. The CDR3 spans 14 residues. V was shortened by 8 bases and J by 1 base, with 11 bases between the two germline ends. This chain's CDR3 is CASQKDGNTGELFF. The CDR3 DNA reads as TGTGCCAGCCAAAAGGACGGGAACACCGGGGAGCTGTTTTTT.

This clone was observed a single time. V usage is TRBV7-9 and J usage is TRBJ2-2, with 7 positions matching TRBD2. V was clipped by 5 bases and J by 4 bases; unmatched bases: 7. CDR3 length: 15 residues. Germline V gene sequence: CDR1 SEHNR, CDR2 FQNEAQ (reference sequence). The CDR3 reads CASSPGEGTTGELFF. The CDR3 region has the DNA TGTGCCAGCAGCCCCGGGGAGGGTACCACCGGGGAGCTGTTTTTT.

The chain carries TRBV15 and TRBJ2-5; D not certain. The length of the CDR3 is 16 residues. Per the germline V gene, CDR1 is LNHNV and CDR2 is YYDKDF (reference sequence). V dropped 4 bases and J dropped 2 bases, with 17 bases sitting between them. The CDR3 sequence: CATSTLGWLEQETQYF. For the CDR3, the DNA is TGTGCCACCAGCACTTTAGGGTGGCTAGAGCAAGAGACCCAGTACTTC.

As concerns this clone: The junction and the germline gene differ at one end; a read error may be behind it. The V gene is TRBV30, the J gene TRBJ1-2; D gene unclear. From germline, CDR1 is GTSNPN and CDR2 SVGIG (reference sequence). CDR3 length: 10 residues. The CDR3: CAWTEERTHF. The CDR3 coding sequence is TGTGCCTGGACCGAAGAGCGGACCCACTTC.

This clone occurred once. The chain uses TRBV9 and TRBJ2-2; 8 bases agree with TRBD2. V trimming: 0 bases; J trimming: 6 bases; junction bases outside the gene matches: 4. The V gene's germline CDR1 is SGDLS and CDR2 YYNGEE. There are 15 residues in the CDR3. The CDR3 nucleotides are TGTGCCAGCAGCGTAGACCTAGCGGGTGCCGGGGAGCTGTTTTTT. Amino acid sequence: CASSVDLAGAGELFF.

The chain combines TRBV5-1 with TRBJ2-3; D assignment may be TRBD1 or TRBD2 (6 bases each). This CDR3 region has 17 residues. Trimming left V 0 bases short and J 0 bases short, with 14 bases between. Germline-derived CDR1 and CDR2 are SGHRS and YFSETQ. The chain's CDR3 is CASSLAGAGYSTDTQYF. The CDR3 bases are TGCGCCAGCAGCTTGGCGGGGGCGGGGTATAGCACAGATACGCAGTATTTT.

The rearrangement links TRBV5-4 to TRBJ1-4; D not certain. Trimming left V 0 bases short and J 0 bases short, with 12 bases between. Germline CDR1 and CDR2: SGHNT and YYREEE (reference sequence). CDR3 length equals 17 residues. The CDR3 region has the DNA TGTGCCAGCAGCTTGGTGGGTTATGGAGCAACTAATGAAAAACTGTTTTTT. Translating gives CASSLVGYGATNEKLFF. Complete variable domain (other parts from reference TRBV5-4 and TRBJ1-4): ETGVTQSPTHLIKTRGQQVTLRCSSQSGHNTVSWYQQALGQGPQFIFQYYREEENGRGNFPPRFSGLQFPNYSSELNVNALELDDSALYLCASSLVGYGATNEKLFFGSGTQLSVL.

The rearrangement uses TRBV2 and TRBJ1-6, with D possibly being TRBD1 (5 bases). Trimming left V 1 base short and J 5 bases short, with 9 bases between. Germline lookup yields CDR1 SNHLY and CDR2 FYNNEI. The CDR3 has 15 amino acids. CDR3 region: CASSEETVNNSPLHF. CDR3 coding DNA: TGTGCCAGCAGTGAAGAGACAGTGAATAATTCACCCCTCCACTTT.

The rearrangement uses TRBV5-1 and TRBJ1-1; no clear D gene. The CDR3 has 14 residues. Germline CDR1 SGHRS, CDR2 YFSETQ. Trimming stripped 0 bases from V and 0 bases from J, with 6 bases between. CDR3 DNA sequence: TGCGCCAGCAGCTTGGCACTGCTGAACACTGAAGCTTTCTTT. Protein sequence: CASSLALLNTEAFF.

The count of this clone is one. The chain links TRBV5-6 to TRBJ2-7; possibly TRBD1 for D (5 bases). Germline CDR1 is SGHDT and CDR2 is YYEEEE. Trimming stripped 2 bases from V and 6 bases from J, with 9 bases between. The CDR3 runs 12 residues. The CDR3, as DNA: TGTGCCAGCAGCTTCCATAGGGGCGAGCAGTACTTC. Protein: CASSFHRGEQYF.

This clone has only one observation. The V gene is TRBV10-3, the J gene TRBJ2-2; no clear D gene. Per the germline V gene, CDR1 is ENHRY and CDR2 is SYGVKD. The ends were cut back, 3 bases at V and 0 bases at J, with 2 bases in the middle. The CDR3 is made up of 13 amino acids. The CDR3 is CAISDTNTGELFF. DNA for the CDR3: TGTGCCATCAGTGATACGAACACCGGGGAGCTGTTTTTT.

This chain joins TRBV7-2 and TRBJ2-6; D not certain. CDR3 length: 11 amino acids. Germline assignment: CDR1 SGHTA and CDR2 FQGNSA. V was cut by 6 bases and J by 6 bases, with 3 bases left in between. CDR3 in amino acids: CASREANVLTF. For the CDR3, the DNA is TGTGCCAGCAGGGAGGCCAACGTCCTGACTTTC.